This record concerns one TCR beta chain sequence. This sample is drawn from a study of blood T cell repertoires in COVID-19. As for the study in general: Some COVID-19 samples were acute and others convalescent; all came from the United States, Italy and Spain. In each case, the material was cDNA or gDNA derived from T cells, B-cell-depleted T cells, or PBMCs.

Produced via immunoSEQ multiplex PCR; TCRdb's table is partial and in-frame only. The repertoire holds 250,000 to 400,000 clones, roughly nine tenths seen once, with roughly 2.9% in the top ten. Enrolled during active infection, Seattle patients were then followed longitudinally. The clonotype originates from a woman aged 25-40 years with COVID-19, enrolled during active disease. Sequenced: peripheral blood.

The CDR3 sequence is CASSTDRAGTEAFF. CDR3 DNA sequence: TGTGCCAGCAGTACGGACAGGGCAGGCACTGAAGCTTTCTTT. This chain uses TRBV6-4 with TRBJ1-1; 8 nucleotides line up with TRBD1. The CDR3 extends over 14 amino acids. Losses at the gene ends were 5 bases for V and 4 bases for J; bases not matched to a gene: 6. Germline lookup yields CDR1 MRHNA and CDR2 SNTAGT.